Listed below are T cell receptor beta chains from one sample, sequenced in a study of CD8+ T cells in alopecia areata. The repertoire was sequenced with immunoSEQ multiplex PCR; TCRdb's copy has only in-frame clones and lacks some. Here the sample spans 130,000 or so clones, roughly nine tenths being singletons. Material: CD8+ T cells sorted from blood, obtained at week 4, from a patient treated with tofacitinib. Every receptor here comes from a human donor with alopecia areata. Each CDR3 is given with its conserved first and last residue. A D gene is named only where the DNA matches it firmly. Size is omitted from some rows. Given values are once, few, many or a class for expanded clones.

clone_size	j_call	d_call	v_call	cdr3_nt	cdr3_aa
.	TRBJ2-2	.	TRBV6-6	TGTGCCAGCAGTCCCGGAAGCCTAGGGTACACCGGGGAGCTGTTTTTT	CASSPGSLGYTGELFF
.	TRBJ2-5	TRBD2	TRBV7-2	TGTGCCAGCAGCTTAGAGGAAGGCCTAGCGGTACAAGAGACCCAGTACTTC	CASSLEEGLAVQETQYF
.	TRBJ2-3	TRBD2	TRBV27	TGTGCCAGCAGTCCTCGGACTAGCGGGAGGGGGTCAGATACGCAGTATTTT	CASSPRTSGRGSDTQYF
.	TRBJ2-3	TRBD2	TRBV29-1	TGCAGCGGGGTAGCGGGGGGGAGATCTTCCACAGATACGCAGTATTTT	CSGVAGGRSSTDTQYF
few	TRBJ2-3	TRBD2	TRBV27	TGTGCCAGCAGTTTTCGCAGCGGGGGTCAGGATACGCAGTATTTT	CASSFRSGGQDTQYF
.	TRBJ1-1	TRBD1	TRBV19	TGTGCCAGTAGTGTCGGACAGGGGAACACTGAAGCTTTCTTT	CASSVGQGNTEAFF
once	TRBJ2-7	TRBD1	TRBV27	TGTGCCAGCACGACAGGGGCGGGCTCCTACGAGCAGTACTTC	CASTTGAGSYEQYF
.	TRBJ2-7	.	TRBV7-8	TGTGCCAGCAGCCCAAACCCTACAAACTACGAGCAGTACTTC	CASSPNPTNYEQYF
.	TRBJ1-1	TRBD1	TRBV29-1	TGCAGCGTTGCCTGGACAGGGGACACTGAAGCTTTCTTT	CSVAWTGDTEAFF
once	TRBJ2-5	TRBD1	TRBV30	TGTGCCTGGAGCACAGGGGTTGGGGAGACCCAGTACTTC	CAWSTGVGETQYF
.	TRBJ2-7	.	TRBV7-7	TGTGCCAGCAGCTTAGATCTGGTTACCTACGAGCAGTACTTC	CASSLDLVTYEQYF
.	TRBJ2-1	.	TRBV4-2	TGTGCCAGCAGCACCACCCCCGGGGGCTTCTACAATGAGCAGTTCTTC	CASSTTPGGFYNEQFF
.	TRBJ1-5	.	TRBV4-1	TGCGCCAGCAGCCAAGATATGGGGGACCAGCCCCAGCATTTT	CASSQDMGDQPQHF
.	TRBJ2-7	.	TRBV5-1	TGCGCCAGCAGCTTGGCCCCTCATGAGCAGTACTTC	CASSLAPHEQYF
.	TRBJ1-2	.	TRBV27	TGTGCCAGCAGTTTCGGCAGGGCGTCAGGCTATGGCTACACCTTC	CASSFGRASGYGYTF
.	TRBJ2-7	.	TRBV30	TGTGCCTGGGGGAGGCAGGCGTACGAGCAGTACTTC	CAWGRQAYEQYF
once	TRBJ2-7	.	TRBV5-4	TGTGCCAGCAGCCCCGGACACTCCACCTACGAGCAGTACTTC	CASSPGHSTYEQYF
.	TRBJ2-7	TRBD1	TRBV27	TGTGCCAGCAGTTTAGGACCCGGGACAGGGTCCCACGAGCAGTACTTC	CASSLGPGTGSHEQYF
.	TRBJ1-2	TRBD1	TRBV6-4	TGTGCCAGCAGTGAGGACAGGTTCTCTTTTGGTGGCTACACCTTC	CASSEDRFSFGGYTF
.	TRBJ2-1	.	TRBV4-1	TGCGCCAGCAGCCAAGAGTGGACCTCCTACAATGAGCAGTTCTTC	CASSQEWTSYNEQFF
.	TRBJ1-1	TRBD1	TRBV25-1	TGTGCCAGCTCCTGGGACAGCGACACTGAAGCTTTCTTT	CASSWDSDTEAFF
.	TRBJ2-3	.	TRBV18	TGTGCCAGCTCACCGGGCGGGGCATTACACACAGATACGCAGTATTTT	CASSPGGALHTDTQYF
.	TRBJ2-2	.	TRBV21-1	TGTGCCAGCAGCGCCAAAATGGGGAAACTAGCGCATGGGACCGGGGAGCTGTTTTTT	CASSAKMGKLAHGTGELFF
.	TRBJ2-5	TRBD1	TRBV6-1	TGTGCCAGCAGTACCGAAACAGGGGAGTGGGAGACCCAGTACTTC	CASSTETGEWETQYF
few	TRBJ1-2	.	TRBV7-9	TGTGCCAGCAGTCATGCGACAGGCTCTAACTATGGCTACACCTTC	CASSHATGSNYGYTF
.	TRBJ1-1	TRBD1	TRBV10-3	TGTGCCTCAGGACAGGGGGCAAGTACTGAAGCTTTCTTT	CASGQGASTEAFF
once	TRBJ2-3	.	TRBV7-8	TGTGCCAGCAGCCCGACATCCTCGTACACAGATACGCAGTATTTT	CASSPTSSYTDTQYF
.	TRBJ2-1	.	TRBV4-1	TGCGCCAGCAGCTCGGAGATAGAGGCTTACAATGAGCAGTTCTTC	CASSSEIEAYNEQFF
.	TRBJ2-3	TRBD2	TRBV2	TGTGCCAGCAGTGATTTGGGACTAGCGACAAGCACAGATACGCAGTATTTT	CASSDLGLATSTDTQYF
.	TRBJ1-2	TRBD1	TRBV30	TGTGCCTGGAGTGTATTAGGGACAGGGGATGGCTACACCTTC	CAWSVLGTGDGYTF
.	TRBJ2-7	.	TRBV5-4	TGTGCCAGCAGCGCGGGGCTTCGGCAGTACTTC	CASSAGLRQYF
.	TRBJ2-5	.	TRBV7-9	TGTGCCAGCAGCCCCCCGATCAGTACCGTCCAGTACTTC	CASSPPISTVQYF
once	TRBJ2-7	.	TRBV27	TGTGCCAGCAGTTTCCTGGGGAGCTCCTACGAGCAGTACTTC	CASSFLGSSYEQYF
.	TRBJ2-7	TRBD2	TRBV5-6	TGTGCCAGCAGCCCGAGCGCGGGAGTCCACTACGAGCAGTACTTC	CASSPSAGVHYEQYF
.	TRBJ2-2	TRBD1	TRBV15	TGTGCCACCAGGGGACAGGCGAACACCGGGGAGCTGTTTTTT	CATRGQANTGELFF
.	TRBJ2-7	.	TRBV11-1	TGTGCCAGCAGCCCCGGGCGGGGTGACGTAAGCTCCTACGAGCAGTACTTC	CASSPGRGDVSSYEQYF
.	TRBJ2-5	TRBD2	TRBV29-1	TGCAGCGATCGAGACTCGGGAGGTGAGACCCAGTACTTC	CSDRDSGGETQYF
.	TRBJ1-5	TRBD1	TRBV9	TGTGCCAGCAGCGTAGCTACCCCTACAGGGGGCGGACAGCCCCAGCATTTT	CASSVATPTGGGQPQHF
.	TRBJ1-1	.	TRBV29-1	TGCAGCGTTGAAGATAGTCAAAACACTGAAGCTTTCTTT	CSVEDSQNTEAFF
.	TRBJ2-5	.	TRBV5-1	TGCGCCAGCAGCTTCTTGGGTAGATCTCAATTACAAGAGACCCAGTACTTC	CASSFLGRSQLQETQYF
once	TRBJ2-7	TRBD1	TRBV4-1	TGCGCCAGCAGTCCTGGACAGGGGGTCGACGAGCAGTACTTC	CASSPGQGVDEQYF
.	TRBJ2-5	.	TRBV5-6	TGTGCCAGCAGCCCCGTGTTAGAGACCCAGTACTTC	CASSPVLETQYF
.	TRBJ2-7	.	TRBV29-1	TGCAGCGTTGATTTTTCCGGGACCGACAGCTCCTACGAGCAGTACTTC	CSVDFSGTDSSYEQYF
.	TRBJ2-7	.	TRBV7-9	TGTGCCAGCAGCTCGAGGGACGGAGCCTACGAGCAGTACTTC	CASSSRDGAYEQYF
.	TRBJ2-1	TRBD1	TRBV27	TGTGCCAGCAGTCAGAAATCCCCGGACAGGGTGGCGTTCTTC	CASSQKSPDRVAFF
.	TRBJ2-1	.	TRBV29-1	TGCAGCGTTGCAGGCGGGACCTACAATGAGCAGTTCTTC	CSVAGGTYNEQFF
.	TRBJ2-2	TRBD2	TRBV2	TGTGCCAGCATCCCAAGCGGGAGGGGTCGGGCCGGGGAGCTGTTTTTT	CASIPSGRGRAGELFF
.	TRBJ2-2	TRBD1	TRBV9	TGTGCCAGCAGCGCTAGGGGGCCTGACACCGGGGAGCTGTTTTTT	CASSARGPDTGELFF
.	TRBJ1-1	TRBD1	TRBV29-1	TGCAGCGACGGACAGGGAGGCACTGAAGCTTTCTTT	CSDGQGGTEAFF
.	TRBJ1-2	.	TRBV29-1	TGCAGCGGTGAGACCAACAACTATGGCTACACCTTC	CSGETNNYGYTF
.	TRBJ2-3	TRBD1	TRBV4-1	TGCGCCAGCAAGGACAGGGTAACGCAGTATTTT	CASKDRVTQYF
.	TRBJ2-1	TRBD1	TRBV10-2	TGCGCCAGCAGTGACACAGGGGTTGGGCAGTTCTTC	CASSDTGVGQFF
.	TRBJ2-2	TRBD1	TRBV13	TGTGCCAGCCAAGGGCGGGACAGGTCCATCCCGCGCAACACCGGGGAGCTGTTTTTT	CASQGRDRSIPRNTGELFF
once	TRBJ1-1	.	TRBV27	TGTGCCAGCAGTTTGGGGACTGAAGCTTTCTTT	CASSLGTEAFF
.	TRBJ2-3	TRBD1	TRBV7-3	TGTGCCAGCAGCCCCTGCCAGGGGGCGGCAGATACGCAGTATTTT	CASSPCQGAADTQYF
.	TRBJ2-7	.	TRBV27	TGTGCCAGCAGCGGGACTGCCTACGAGCAGTACTTC	CASSGTAYEQYF